These 7 T cell receptor beta chains originate from one sample sequenced in a study of T cells of healthy individuals. Each CDR3 protein is one row after TCRdb ran MiXCR on the 5' RACE reads. The sample shows 90,000 to 100,000 distinct CDR3 sequences, about 16% of them seen only once. These receptors came from a human donor in good health.

In this sample, this clonotype turned up a few times. The V gene is TRBV2, the J gene TRBJ1-5, with D maybe TRBD1 (5 bases). CDR3 length: 14 residues. Germline CDR1 reads SNHLY; CDR2 reads FYNNEI. V lost 0 bases and J lost 5, with 8 bases in between. The CDR3 sequence: CASSEARGYQPQHF. The CDR3 region has the DNA TGTGCCAGCAGTGAAGCAAGGGGATATCAGCCCCAGCATTTT.

The chain is built from TRBV12-3 or TRBV12-4 and TRBJ1-2; weak D call: TRBD1 (5 bases). CDR3 length equals 14 residues. Trimming took 8 bases from V and 8 from J, leaving 21 bases between them. CDR3 amino acids: CASLRGLRASGYTF. CDR3 bases: TGTGCCAGCCTTAGAGGGCTCAGGGCGTCCGGCTACACCTTC.

Only a few counts were recorded for this clonotype. The V call is TRBV20-1, the J call TRBJ2-3; maybe TRBD2 (5 bases). This CDR3 spans 15 amino acids. V was clipped by 6 bases and J by 1 base, with 17 bases between them. Looked up from germline, CDR1 is DFQATT and CDR2 is SNEGSKA (reference sequence). Written as DNA, the CDR3 is TGCAGTGCCCCCCCACTAGTAACGGGCACAGATACGCAGTATTTT. Translation gives CSAPPLVTGTDTQYF.

This clonotype has at least ten counts. This sequence joins TRBV20-1 and TRBJ1-5; D unresolved. The CDR3 has 12 residues. Germline CDR1 and CDR2: DFQATT and SNEGSKA (reference sequence). Trimming cost V 5 bases and J 4 bases, with 9 bases left between them. CDR3 DNA: TGCAGTGCTCATGACGGGAATCAGCCCCAGCATTTT. The encoded protein is CSAHDGNQPQHF.

V usage is TRBV6-5 and J usage is TRBJ2-7; D uncertain. Trimming cost V 5 bases and J 6 bases, with 14 bases left between them. Looked up from germline, CDR1 is MNHEY and CDR2 is SVGAGI. The CDR3 runs to 13 residues. DNA of the CDR3: TGTGCCAGCAGTAGGAGTTCCCTTATCGAGCAGTACTTC. Amino acids: CASSRSSLIEQYF.

This clonotype came up many times. The rearrangement joins TRBV11-2 to TRBJ2-5; D possibly corresponds to TRBD2 (5 bases). V gave up 0 bases and J gave up 7 bases, with 15 bases separating them. The CDR3 length is 15 residues. Germline CDR1 is SGHAT and CDR2 is FQNNGV. CDR3 nucleotides: TGTGCCAGCAGCTTAGATCCCGGACTTATTGGGACCCAGTACTTC. It specifies CASSLDPGLIGTQYF.

This clonotype was observed many times. The chain links TRBV5-1 to TRBJ2-7; D call uncertain. Trimming removed 2 bases from V and 2 bases from J, with 11 bases in between. Per the germline V gene, CDR1 is SGHRS and CDR2 is YFSETQ. The CDR3 spans 14 residues. Here the CDR3 reads CASSLIGGPYEQYF. DNA of the CDR3: TGCGCCAGCAGCTTAATCGGCGGCCCCTACGAGCAGTACTTC. Supplemented by reference TRBV5-1 and TRBJ2-7, the full variable domain reads KAGVTQTPRYLIKTRGQQVTLSCSPISGHRSVSWYQQTPGQGLQFLFEYFSETQRNKGNFPGRFSGRQFSNSRSEMNVSTLELGDSALYLCASSLIGGPYEQYFGPGTRLTVT.